This T cell receptor (beta chain) was sequenced in a study of post-analysis software for immune sequencing data. Study-level background: Relapsing-remitting, secondary progressive and progressive-relapsing forms of multiple sclerosis all featured among disease courses. Whole-study results and caveats: Significantly lower normalized Chao1 diversity was found in patients with multiple sclerosis relative to controls. With F measure, samples from one preparation batch clustered together strongly. With TRBV5-6, TRBV5-1 and TRBV20-1 included, about five TRBV segments were more frequent in patients than in controls.

Unique molecular identifiers had been added to the TCR beta cDNA libraries. The authors obtained about 520,000 cDNA molecules from approximately 0.95 to 9.8 million T cells. TCRdb reanalysed the PCR reads using MiXCR and keeps one entry per CDR3 protein. Of 150,000 to 200,000 distinct CDR3 sequences listed, 30% were seen once; the top ten hold 1.5%. This clonotype was counted at least ten times. Its target is not known. V dropped 1 base and J dropped 4; count of bases not matched to a gene: 9. Germline V gene data show CDR1 as SGHKS and CDR2 as YYEKEE (reference sequence). The CDR3 loop spans 17 amino acids.

The chain joins TRBV5-5 to TRBJ2-1; 9 positions match TRBD1. The sample was blood. This clonotype was sampled from a girl aged 5 to 17 with multiple sclerosis. CDR3 amino acids: CASSLTPTGGAYNEQFF. DNA of the CDR3: TGTGCCAGCAGCTTGACCCCAACAGGGGGCGCGTACAATGAGCAGTTCTTC. The full variable domain, completed using reference TRBV5-5 and TRBJ2-1, is DAGVTQSPTHLIKTRGQQVTLRCSPISGHKSVSWYQQVLGQGPQFIFQYYEKEERGRGNFPDRFSARQFPNYSSELNVNALLLGDSALYLCASSLTPTGGAYNEQFFGPGTRLTVL.